A selection of T cell receptor beta chains follows, all from one sample in a study of blood T cell repertoires in COVID-19. Here immunoSEQ multiplex PCR was the method, and the copy in TCRdb shows in-frame clones only, minus some. The sample carries fewer than 250,000 clones, around nine tenths recorded once. Sequencing input: peripheral blood. Source of these receptors: a man aged 25 to 45 with acute or convalescent COVID-19. The CDR3 runs from the conserved cysteine through the conserved F or W. The order of the fields is D gene, J gene, clone size, V gene, CDR3 protein, CDR3 DNA. The D gene is left open where the match is weak. The size field is filled for only some rows; it gives once, few, many or a size class.

- | TRBJ2-4 | - | TRBV12-3/TRBV12-4 | CASSLRQNIQYF | TGTGCCAGCAGCCTCAGACAGAACATTCAGTACTTC
- | TRBJ2-3 | - | TRBV15 | CATSRDVGRVDTQYF | TGTGCCACCAGCAGAGACGTTGGGCGCGTTGATACGCAGTATTTT
TRBD1 | TRBJ2-2 | once | TRBV27 | CASSFLGQVPGELFF | TGTGCCAGCAGTTTCCTGGGACAGGTGCCCGGGGAGCTGTTTTTT
TRBD1 | TRBJ1-5 | - | TRBV18 | CASSSGQGHGTQHF | TGTGCCAGCTCATCGGGACAGGGGCATGGGACCCAGCATTTT
TRBD1 | TRBJ1-6 | - | TRBV5-5 | CASSWTGDSPLHF | TGTGCCAGCAGCTGGACAGGGGATTCACCCCTCCACTTT
- | TRBJ2-5 | - | TRBV6-6 | CASRGAENTQETQYF | TGTGCCAGCAGGGGGGCGGAGAACACTCAAGAGACCCAGTACTTC
TRBD1 | TRBJ1-2 | - | TRBV5-1 | CASSQGQGGRGYTF | TGCGCCAGCAGCCAAGGACAGGGAGGTCGTGGCTACACCTTC
TRBD1 | TRBJ2-1 | - | TRBV6-5 | CASELDRGTEQFF | TGTGCCAGCGAGTTGGACAGGGGAACTGAGCAGTTCTTC
- | TRBJ2-7 | few | TRBV28 | CASSWASYEQYF | TGTGCCAGCAGCTGGGCCTCCTACGAGCAGTACTTC
- | TRBJ1-3 | - | TRBV9 | CASSPRDTEITGSGNTIYF | TGTGCCAGCAGCCCTCGGGACACTGAAATCACTGGCTCTGGAAACACCATATATTTT
- | TRBJ1-4 | - | TRBV9 | CASSTPGREKLFF | TGTGCCAGCTCCACCCCGGGGAGGGAAAAACTGTTTTTT
- | TRBJ2-7 | - | TRBV6-5 | CASTGSSSYEQYF | TGTGCCAGCACCGGGAGTAGCTCCTACGAGCAGTACTTC
- | TRBJ1-1 | - | TRBV9 | CASSVGVKNTEAFF | TGTGCCAGCAGCGTAGGAGTAAAGAACACTGAAGCTTTCTTT
TRBD2 | TRBJ2-2 | - | TRBV30 | CAWSLVAGVGELFF | TGTGCCTGGAGTTTGGTAGCGGGAGTCGGGGAGCTGTTTTTT
- | TRBJ2-3 | - | TRBV5-1 | CASLRSGSTDTQYF | TGCGCCAGCTTGAGAAGCGGGAGCACAGATACGCAGTATTTT
- | TRBJ1-2 | - | TRBV5-4 | CASSLGGAKGYTF | TGTGCCAGCAGCTTGGGCGGCGCGAAAGGCTACACCTTC
TRBD1 | TRBJ1-1 | - | TRBV5-8 | CASSLANRGGTEAFF | TGTGCCAGCAGCTTGGCAAACAGGGGGGGCACTGAAGCTTTCTTT
TRBD2 | TRBJ2-7 | - | TRBV7-9 | CASSSLAGGLEQYF | TGTGCCAGCAGCTCGCTAGCGGGGGGCCTCGAGCAGTACTTC
TRBD1 | TRBJ2-7 | - | TRBV27 | CASRTDRGTYEQYF | TGTGCCAGCAGGACCGACAGGGGTACGTACGAGCAGTACTTC
- | TRBJ2-3 | - | TRBV12-5 | CASGLEMGSEQYF | TGTGCTAGTGGTTTGGAAATGGGGAGCGAGCAGTATTTT
- | TRBJ2-5 | - | TRBV5-1 | CASSLGLNQETQYF | TGCGCCAGCAGCTTGGGTCTTAACCAAGAGACCCAGTACTTC
- | TRBJ1-2 | - | TRBV30 | CAWSWAGDGYTF | TGTGCCTGGAGTTGGGCGGGCGATGGCTACACCTTC
- | TRBJ1-5 | - | TRBV7-9 | CASSSGTGINQPQHF | TGTGCCAGCAGCTCCGGAACAGGGATTAATCAGCCCCAGCATTTT
- | TRBJ1-4 | - | TRBV7-9 | CASRTGSGEKLFF | TGTGCCAGCAGAACAGGGTCCGGGGAAAAACTGTTTTTT
TRBD1 | TRBJ2-7 | - | TRBV5-1 | CASSPADRDRAEQYF | TGCGCCAGCAGCCCGGCTGACCGGGACAGGGCCGAGCAGTACTTC
- | TRBJ1-5 | - | TRBV29-1 | CSVAYARGQPQHF | TGCAGCGTAGCTTACGCTCGGGGTCAGCCCCAGCATTTT
TRBD1 | TRBJ1-5 | - | TRBV11-2 | CASSLNRGDQPQHF | TGTGCCAGCAGCTTAAACAGGGGAGATCAGCCCCAGCATTTT
- | TRBJ1-3 | - | TRBV5-1 | CASSHSTVNSGNTIYF | TGCGCCAGCAGCCATTCCACGGTCAACTCTGGAAACACCATATATTTT
- | TRBJ2-3 | - | TRBV11-2 | CASSPEDSTDTQYF | TGTGCCAGCAGCCCGGAGGACAGCACAGATACGCAGTATTTT
- | TRBJ1-2 | - | TRBV10-3 | CAIGTGYGYTF | TGTGCCATCGGCACAGGCTATGGCTACACCTTC
- | TRBJ1-1 | - | TRBV16 | CASSQSIVPTEAFF | TGTGCCAGCAGCCAATCCATTGTTCCCACTGAAGCTTTCTTT
TRBD1 | TRBJ2-2 | - | TRBV27 | CASSLSDRGVWNTGELFF | TGTGCCAGCAGTTTAAGCGACAGGGGGGTATGGAACACCGGGGAGCTGTTTTTT
- | TRBJ1-1 | - | TRBV5-1 | CASSLVGEGAEAFF | TGCGCCAGCAGCTTGGTAGGGGAGGGGGCTGAAGCTTTCTTT
- | TRBJ2-5 | - | TRBV10-3 | CAISRISGETQYF | TGTGCCATCAGCAGGATCTCCGGAGAGACCCAGTACTTC
TRBD2 | TRBJ2-7 | - | TRBV7-2 | CASSTSLAGAYEQYF | TGTGCCAGCAGCACCTCACTAGCGGGGGCCTACGAGCAGTACTTC
- | TRBJ1-2 | few | TRBV28 | CASSVEATSPYGYTF | TGTGCCAGCAGTGTTGAGGCAACAAGCCCCTATGGCTACACCTTC
- | TRBJ1-4 | - | TRBV28 | CASSLGVEVKLFF | TGTGCTAGCAGTTTGGGAGTAGAGGTCAAACTGTTTTTT
TRBD2 | TRBJ2-5 | - | TRBV5-1 | CASRPTAGGGETQYF | TGCGCCAGCCGGCCCACGGCGGGGGGTGGAGAGACCCAGTACTTC
- | TRBJ1-6 | - | TRBV10-2 | CASTRWGPSSYNSPLHF | TGCGCCAGCACCCGTTGGGGCCCCAGCTCCTATAATTCACCCCTCCACTTT
- | TRBJ1-2 | - | TRBV28 | CASSHDRLSVMGYTF | TGTGCCAGCAGTCATGACAGGTTAAGTGTCATGGGCTACACCTTC
- | TRBJ1-2 | - | TRBV19 | CASSTPPQGKYGYTF | TGTGCCAGTAGTACGCCTCCACAGGGAAAGTATGGCTACACCTTC
- | TRBJ1-5 | once | TRBV4-1 | CASSQDMSFNQPQHF | TGCGCCAGCAGCCAAGATATGAGTTTCAATCAGCCCCAGCATTTT
TRBD1 | TRBJ1-2 | once | TRBV27 | CAVRDRGIPYNGYTF | TGTGCCGTCCGGGACAGGGGAATTCCCTATAACGGCTACACCTTC
- | TRBJ1-5 | - | TRBV6-6 | CASKGDQPQHF | TGTGCCAGTAAAGGGGATCAGCCCCAGCATTTT
- | TRBJ1-4 | - | TRBV6-5 | CASSYSSGTREEKLFF | TGTGCCAGCAGTTACTCTTCGGGGACTAGGGAGGAAAAACTGTTTTTT
- | TRBJ1-5 | - | TRBV6-6 | CASSYWGGLSNQPQHF | TGTGCCAGCAGTTACTGGGGGGGCCTGAGCAATCAGCCCCAGCATTTT
TRBD2 | TRBJ2-7 | - | TRBV5-1 | CASSFLSGTSYEQYF | TGCGCCAGCAGCTTCCTTAGCGGGACCTCCTACGAGCAGTACTTC
TRBD1 | TRBJ2-7 | once | TRBV7-9 | CASSEDRYGKRSYEQYF | TGTGCCAGCAGCGAGGACAGGTACGGAAAGAGGTCCTACGAGCAGTACTTC
- | TRBJ2-5 | - | TRBV19 | CASSIATGRETQYF | TGTGCCAGTAGTATAGCCACAGGGAGAGAGACCCAGTACTTC
- | TRBJ2-1 | - | TRBV30 | CAWSVGGYEQFF | TGTGCCTGGAGTGTAGGGGGTTATGAGCAGTTCTTC
- | TRBJ2-7 | - | TRBV28 | CASSFGLRPSIVAENYEQYF | TGTGCCAGCAGTTTCGGCCTCCGACCGTCCATAGTGGCGGAGAACTACGAGCAGTACTTC
TRBD2 | TRBJ2-1 | once | TRBV6-5 | CASRQAGGPSNEQFF | TGTGCCAGCAGACAAGCGGGGGGGCCGTCCAATGAGCAGTTCTTC
TRBD1 | TRBJ1-2 | once | TRBV5-1 | CASGTGGYGYTF | TGCGCCAGTGGGACAGGGGGGTATGGCTACACCTTC
- | TRBJ1-3 | - | TRBV5-1 | CASSSEGGRNTIYF | TGCGCCAGCAGCTCTGAGGGAGGGAGAAACACCATATATTTT
TRBD2 | TRBJ2-5 | - | TRBV10-2 | CASVAGLGQTQYF | TGCGCCAGCGTTGCGGGACTAGGCCAGACCCAGTACTTC
TRBD1 | TRBJ2-1 | - | TRBV5-1 | CASSTGTDNEQFF | TGCGCCAGCAGTACCGGGACAGACAATGAGCAGTTCTTC
- | TRBJ2-1 | - | TRBV27 | CASSLIPLPSPISYNEQFF | TGTGCCAGCAGTTTAATTCCCCTCCCTAGCCCCATCTCCTACAATGAGCAGTTCTTC